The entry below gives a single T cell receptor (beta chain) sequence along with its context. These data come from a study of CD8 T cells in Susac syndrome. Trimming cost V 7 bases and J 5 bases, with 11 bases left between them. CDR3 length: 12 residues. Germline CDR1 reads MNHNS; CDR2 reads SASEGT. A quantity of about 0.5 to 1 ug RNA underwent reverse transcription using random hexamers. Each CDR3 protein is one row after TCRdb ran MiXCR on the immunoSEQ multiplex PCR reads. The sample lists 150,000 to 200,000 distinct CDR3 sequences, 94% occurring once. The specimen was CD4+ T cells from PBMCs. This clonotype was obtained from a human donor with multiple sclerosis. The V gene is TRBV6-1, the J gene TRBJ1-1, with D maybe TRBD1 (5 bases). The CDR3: CASTTGGTEAFF. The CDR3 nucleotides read TGTGCCAGCACTACAGGTGGAACTGAAGCTTTCTTT.